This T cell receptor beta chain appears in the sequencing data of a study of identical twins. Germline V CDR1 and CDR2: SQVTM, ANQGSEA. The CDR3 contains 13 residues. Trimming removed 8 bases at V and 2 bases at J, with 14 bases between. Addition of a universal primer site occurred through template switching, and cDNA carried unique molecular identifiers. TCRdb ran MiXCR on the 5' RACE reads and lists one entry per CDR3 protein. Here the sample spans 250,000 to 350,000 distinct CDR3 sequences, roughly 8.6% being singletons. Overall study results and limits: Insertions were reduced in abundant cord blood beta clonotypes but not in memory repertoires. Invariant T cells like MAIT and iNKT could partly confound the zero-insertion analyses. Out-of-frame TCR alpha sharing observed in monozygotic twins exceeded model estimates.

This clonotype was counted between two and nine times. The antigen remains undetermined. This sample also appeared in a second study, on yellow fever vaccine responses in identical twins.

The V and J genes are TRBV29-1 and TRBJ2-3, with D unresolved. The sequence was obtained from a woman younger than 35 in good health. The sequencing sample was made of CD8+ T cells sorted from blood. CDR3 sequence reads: CSISEVITDTQYF. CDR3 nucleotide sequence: TGCAGCATAAGTGAGGTGATCACAGATACGCAGTATTTT.